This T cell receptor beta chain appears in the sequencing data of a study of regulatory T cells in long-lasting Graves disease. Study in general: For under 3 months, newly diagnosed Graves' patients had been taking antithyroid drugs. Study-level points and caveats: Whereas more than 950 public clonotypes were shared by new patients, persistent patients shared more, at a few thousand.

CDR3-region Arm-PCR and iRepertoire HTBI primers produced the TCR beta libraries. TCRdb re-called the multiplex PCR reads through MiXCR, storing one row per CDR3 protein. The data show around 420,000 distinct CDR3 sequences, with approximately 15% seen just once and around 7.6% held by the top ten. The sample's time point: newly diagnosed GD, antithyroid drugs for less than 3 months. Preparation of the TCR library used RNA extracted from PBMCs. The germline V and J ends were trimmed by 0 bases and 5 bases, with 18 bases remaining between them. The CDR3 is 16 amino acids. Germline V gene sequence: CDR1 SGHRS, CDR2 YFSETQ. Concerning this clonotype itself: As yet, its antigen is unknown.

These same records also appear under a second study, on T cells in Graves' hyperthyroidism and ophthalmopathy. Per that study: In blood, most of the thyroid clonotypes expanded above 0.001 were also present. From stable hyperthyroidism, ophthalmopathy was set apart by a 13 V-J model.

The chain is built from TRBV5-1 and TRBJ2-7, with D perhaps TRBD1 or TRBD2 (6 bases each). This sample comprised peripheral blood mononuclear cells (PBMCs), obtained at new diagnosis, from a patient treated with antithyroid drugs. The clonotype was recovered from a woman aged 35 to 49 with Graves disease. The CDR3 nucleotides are TGCGCCAGCAGCTTGGAGGGGGGACTGTCCCCCCACGAGCAGTACTTC. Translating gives CASSLEGGLSPHEQYF.